The 26 T cell receptor beta chains presented below share a single source sample, sequenced in a study of T-cell memory formation after mild COVID-19. Each CDR3 protein is one row after TCRdb ran MiXCR on the 5' RACE reads. The data contain about 390,000 distinct CDR3 sequences, roughly 21% of them seen just once; the ten biggest clones take up roughly an eighth. The sample was PBMCs or a T cell subset sorted from them (not recorded which). The receptors were sampled from an adult woman who had mild COVID-19 (a few samples of this study predate the infection). Cell type and time point are not known.

This clonotype was seen repeatedly, ten times or more. This chain links TRBV7-2 with TRBJ2-1; D could derive from TRBD1 or TRBD2 (5 bases each). The V and J ends lost 1 base and 0 bases respectively, with 16 bases between them. Per the germline V gene, CDR1 is SGHTA and CDR2 is FQGNSA. The CDR3 is 18 amino acids. CDR3 sequence (DNA): TGTGCCAGCAGCTTAGACGGGACGCTAGGGGTCTCCTACAATGAGCAGTTCTTC. Protein sequence: CASSLDGTLGVSYNEQFF.

Only one count was recorded for this clonotype. V gene TRBV20-1 combines with J gene TRBJ2-3, with TRBD2 identical over 9 bases. CDR1 and CDR2 (germline): DFQATT, SNEGSKA (reference sequence). The CDR3 is 18 amino acids. The junction had 13 bases not matched to a gene; V was cut back by 0 bases and J by 3 bases. The CDR3 DNA follows: TGCAGTGCTAGAGATGTCTCTAGAGCGGGGGGCACGACAGATACGCAGTATTTT. Protein: CSARDVSRAGGTTDTQYF.

The chain joins TRBV30 to TRBJ1-5; perhaps TRBD1 as D (5 bases). The CDR3 spans 15 residues. Germline V lookup: CDR1 GTSNPN, CDR2 SVGIG (reference sequence). V was trimmed by 2 bases and J by 4 bases, leaving 15 bases between them. This CDR3 reads CAWSFLGPGNQPQHF. CDR3 sequence (DNA): TGTGCCTGGAGTTTCCTTGGGCCAGGGAATCAGCCCCAGCATTTT.

V gene TRBV4-1 combines with J gene TRBJ2-1; 7 positions match TRBD1. Per the germline V gene, CDR1 is MGHRA and CDR2 is YSYEKL. After removal of 4 bases from V and 0 bases from J, the junction contained 15 bases not matched to a gene. The CDR3 consists of 19 residues. CDR3 sequence reads: CASSPKFIRTGGSYNEQFF. The CDR3 DNA reads TGCGCCAGCAGCCCTAAATTCATCCGGACAGGTGGCTCCTACAATGAGCAGTTCTTC.

J is TRBJ2-7 and V is TRBV5-1, with 8 bases that match TRBD1. V shed 4 bases, J shed 5 bases, and the junction held 8 bases outside the gene matches. The CDR3 has 14 amino acids. Germline CDR1 reads SGHRS; CDR2 reads YFSETQ. As DNA, the CDR3 is TGCGCCAGCAGCATAGGGACAGGAGATGACGAGCAGTACTTC. It is translated as CASSIGTGDDEQYF.

The chain links TRBV12-3 or TRBV12-4 to TRBJ1-2; D may be TRBD1 (5 bases). V was shortened by 6 bases and J by 2 bases, with 19 bases between the two germline ends. The CDR3 extends over 16 amino acids. CDR3 in DNA: TGTGCCAGCAGACCCGGGACTCGGGTGCCCAACTATGGCTACACCTTC. It encodes CASRPGTRVPNYGYTF.

This clonotype has ten or more counts. The rearrangement links TRBV11-2 to TRBJ2-3; D perhaps matches TRBD2 (5 bases). The CDR3 loop spans 14 amino acids. Germline V CDR1 and CDR2: SGHAT, FQNNGV. The ends were cut back, 5 bases at V and 5 bases at J, with 14 bases in the middle. In nucleotides, the CDR3 is TGTGCCAGCAGCCGAAGCATAACTAGAGATACGCAGTATTTT. This sequence encodes CASSRSITRDTQYF.

This clonotype was detected many times. The chain employs TRBV7-9 and TRBJ2-1, with D possibly being TRBD1 or TRBD2 (6 bases each). Trimming took off 8 bases at V and 3 bases at J, with 17 bases between the two ends. The CDR3 loop spans 15 amino acids. Germline V lookup: CDR1 SEHNR, CDR2 FQNEAQ (reference sequence). The DNA for the CDR3 is TGTGCCAGCGCGAGAGGGGGGAACGGCTACAATGAGCAGTTCTTC. Its protein is CASARGGNGYNEQFF.

The chain joins TRBV7-8 to TRBJ2-1; no clear D. This CDR3 region has 16 residues. Trimming pared 5 bases from V and 0 bases from J, leaving 14 bases between. In germline, CDR1 is SGHVS, CDR2 FQNEAQ. CDR3 residues: CASSPATPGSYNEQFF. CDR3 bases: TGTGCCAGCAGCCCCGCGACTCCCGGCTCCTACAATGAGCAGTTCTTC. The complete variable domain, with remaining parts taken from reference TRBV7-8 and TRBJ2-1, reads GAGVSQSPRYKVAKRGQDVALRCDPISGHVSLFWYQQALGQGPEFLTYFQNEAQLDKSGLPSDRFFAERPEGSVSTLKIQRTQQEDSAVYLCASSPATPGSYNEQFFGPGTRLTVL.

V gene TRBV5-6 combines with J gene TRBJ2-4; D unresolved. This CDR3 is 14 amino acids long. The V gene's germline CDR1 is SGHDT and CDR2 YYEEEE. V was clipped by 4 bases and J by 10 bases, with 18 bases between them. Written as DNA, the CDR3 is TGTGCCAGCAGCCTGACCCCCAACGCCGAAATTCAGTACTTC. Its translation: CASSLTPNAEIQYF.

V gene TRBV7-2 combines with J gene TRBJ2-2; D is unresolved. The CDR3 covers 13 residues. V lost 3 bases and J lost 5, with 7 bases in between. CDR1 SGHTA and CDR2 FQGNSA come from the germline V gene. Written as DNA, the CDR3 is TGTGCCAGCAGCTTCGCTAAGACCGGGGAGCTGTTTTTT. Translating gives CASSFAKTGELFF.

This clonotype was seen a handful of times. The genes are TRBV4-2 and TRBJ2-4, with D maybe TRBD2 (7 bases). The CDR3 is 18 amino acids. Trimming removed 1 base at V and 3 bases at J, with 19 bases between. Germline CDR1 and CDR2: LGHNA and YNFKEQ. The DNA for the CDR3 is TGTGCCAGCAGCCAAGTCGAAGGGGGGGTAAAACTCAAAAACATTCAGTACTTC. Translated: CASSQVEGGVKLKNIQYF.

This clonotype showed up just a few times. The chain links TRBV6-5 to TRBJ1-2; D not resolved. From germline, CDR1 is MNHEY and CDR2 SVGAGI. CDR3 length equals 17 residues. The ends were cut back, 0 bases at V and 1 base at J, with 15 bases in the middle. The CDR3 loop is CASSYSMTRAVNYGYTF. In nucleotides, the CDR3 is TGTGCCAGCAGTTACTCTATGACGAGGGCAGTTAACTATGGCTACACCTTC.

The chain carries TRBV21-1 and TRBJ1-4. TRBV21-1 is a documented pseudogene. The CDR3 length is 16 residues. In DNA form, the CDR3 reads TGTGCCAGCAGAAATAGGCGGGGTCCGAAGGTTGAAAAACTGTTTTTT. It is translated as CASRNRRGPKVEKLFF.

V usage is TRBV5-5 and J usage is TRBJ1-1; D might be TRBD1 (6 bases). The CDR3 is 13 residues long. Germline CDR1 is SGHKS and CDR2 is YYEKEE (reference sequence). V was trimmed by 6 bases and J by 5 bases, leaving 14 bases between them. CDR3 DNA sequence: TGTGCCAGCAAAGGGGGGAGTAGAACTGAAGCTTTCTTT. Its protein product is CASKGGSRTEAFF.

The chain uses TRBV6-1 and TRBJ2-3; 8 bases match TRBD2. The CDR3 length is 15 residues. From germline, CDR1 is MNHNS and CDR2 SASEGT. V trimming: 7 bases; J trimming: 5 bases; junction bases outside the gene matches: 11. CDR3 bases: TGTGCCAGCACCAGCGGAGCGGGGGTTCAAGATACGCAGTATTTT. Translating gives CASTSGAGVQDTQYF.

This clonotype has more than one count but fewer than ten. V and J are TRBV27 and TRBJ2-7, with D perhaps TRBD1 (6 bases). Germline V CDR1 and CDR2: MNHEY, SMNVEV (reference sequence). V was cut by 9 bases and J by 1 base, with 10 bases left in between. CDR3 length: 12 amino acids. The CDR3, as DNA: TGTGCCAGTGGACAGCCTTCCTACGAGCAGTACTTC. Translating it yields CASGQPSYEQYF.

This clonotype was observed a handful of times. This chain joins TRBV5-1 and TRBJ2-3; 8 bases fit TRBD2. V lost 0 bases and J lost 4; bases outside the gene matches: 7. The CDR3 sequence is 16 residues long. Germline assignment: CDR1 SGHRS and CDR2 YFSETQ. The CDR3 loop reads CASSLAMRGVADTQYF. DNA of the CDR3: TGCGCCAGCAGCTTGGCCATGCGGGGGGTCGCAGATACGCAGTATTTT.

This chain connects TRBV2 to TRBJ1-5; unclear D gene. The CDR3 loop spans 15 amino acids. Between the trimmed V and J ends, which lost 4 bases and 11 bases, there was a span of 21 bases. CDR1 and CDR2 from the germline V gene are SNHLY and FYNNEI. The CDR3 spells CASSVGSFSAGSQHF. As DNA, the CDR3 is TGTGCCAGCAGTGTTGGGTCTTTTTCCGCCGGGTCCCAGCATTTT.

The chain has TRBV20-1 and TRBJ1-6, with no clear D. CDR1 is DFQATT and CDR2 is SNEGSKA in the germline V gene (reference sequence). V was pared by 1 base and J by 6 bases, with 13 bases between. The CDR3 spans 15 residues. CDR3: CSARGVRDINSPLHF. Written as DNA, the CDR3 is TGCAGTGCTAGAGGAGTGAGAGACATTAATTCACCCCTCCACTTT.

The chain recombines TRBV23-1 with TRBJ1-1; D is unresolved. TRBV23-1 qualifies as an ORF whose function is uncertain. The CDR3 has 13 amino acids. The ends were cut back, 3 bases at V and 1 base at J, with 6 bases in the middle. The CDR3 loop is CASSHYGNTEAFF. CDR3 in DNA: TGCGCCAGCAGTCATTACGGGAACACTGAAGCTTTCTTT.

This clonotype was observed many times. This rearrangement joins TRBV29-1 to TRBJ2-5; 7 nucleotides align to TRBD2. Germline assignment: CDR1 SQVTM and CDR2 ANQGSEA. V lost 2 bases to trimming and J lost 2 bases; unmatched junction nucleotides: 8. The CDR3 runs to 15 residues. As DNA, the CDR3 is TGCAGCGTTGAAAGCGCGGGAGCCCGACAAGAGACCCAGTACTTC. This gives the protein CSVESAGARQETQYF.

The chain uses TRBV6-5 and TRBJ2-3; 9 nucleotides line up with TRBD2. Looked up from germline, CDR1 is MNHEY and CDR2 is SVGAGI. The ends lost 0 bases at V and 2 bases at J; junction bases unmatched: 12. CDR3 length: 19 residues. The CDR3, as DNA: TGTGCCAGCAGTTACTCGAGCGTAATGAGCGGGGGGTCCACAGATACGCAGTATTTT. This codes for CASSYSSVMSGGSTDTQYF.

V usage is TRBV5-1 and J usage is TRBJ1-1; D is unresolved. CDR3 length equals 14 residues. CDR1 is SGHRS and CDR2 is YFSETQ in the germline V gene. V gave up 4 bases and J gave up 1 base, with 11 bases separating them. The DNA for the CDR3 is TGCGCCAGCAGCCCCCTTAAGACGAACACTGAAGCTTTCTTT. Residues: CASSPLKTNTEAFF. Full variable domain (missing parts from reference TRBV5-1 and TRBJ1-1): KAGVTQTPRYLIKTRGQQVTLSCSPISGHRSVSWYQQTPGQGLQFLFEYFSETQRNKGNFPGRFSGRQFSNSRSEMNVSTLELGDSALYLCASSPLKTNTEAFFGQGTRLTVV.

V usage is TRBV19 and J usage is TRBJ1-1; 7 nucleotides agree with TRBD1. Trimming removed 6 bases from V and 7 bases from J; junction bases left unmatched: 14. The CDR3 loop spans 15 amino acids. Germline V lookup: CDR1 LNHDA, CDR2 SQIVND (reference sequence). The CDR3 sequence is CASRVASSGTDEAFF. The CDR3 DNA reads TGTGCCAGTAGAGTCGCAAGTTCCGGGACAGATGAAGCTTTCTTT. Looking up the rest from reference TRBV19 and TRBJ1-1 gives the full variable domain: DGGITQSPKYLFRKEGQNVTLSCEQNLNHDAMYWYRQDPGQGLRLIYYSQIVNDFQKGDIAEGYSVSREKKESFPLTVTSAQKNPTAFYLCASRVASSGTDEAFFGQGTRLTVV.

The table lists this clonotype with a few counts. J is TRBJ2-3 and V is TRBV7-8; D remains ambiguous. Deletions cut 4 bases from V and 0 bases from J, with 11 bases between. CDR1 SGHVS and CDR2 FQNEAQ come from the germline V gene. This CDR3 contains 15 residues. The CDR3 loop reads CASSSQTTSTDTQYF. The CDR3 DNA is TGTGCCAGCAGCTCACAGACGACTAGCACAGATACGCAGTATTTT.